The 13 T cell receptor beta chains below come from one sample, sequenced in a study of shared clonotypes between healthy human individuals. The protocol was immunoSEQ multiplex PCR, while the TCRdb copy is restricted to in-frame clones and leaves out a portion. The sample holds millions of clones, more than 85% seen once. What was sequenced was naive CD4+ T cells from PBMCs. Subset: CD45RA+ positively selected. The receptors come from a man younger than 35 in good health. Some clones in this sample may be carry-over from other donors' samples.

The V and J genes are TRBV27 and TRBJ2-7; no firm D call. Germline values: CDR1 MNHEY, CDR2 SMNVEV (reference sequence). Trimming left V 3 bases short and J 5 bases short, with 20 bases between. The CDR3 loop spans 16 amino acids. The DNA of the CDR3 is TGTGCCAGCAGTTTCCGTGCGGCAGTGGGGTGGAACGAGCAGTACTTC. Its protein is CASSFRAAVGWNEQYF.

The chain recombines TRBV7-2 with TRBJ2-3; no reliable D call. CDR1 and CDR2 from the germline V gene are SGHTA and FQGNSA. The CDR3 sequence is 15 residues long. V was trimmed by 3 bases and J by 4 bases, leaving 14 bases between them. This CDR3 reads CASSFTQTAPDTQYF. CDR3 coding DNA: TGTGCCAGCAGCTTTACACAGACCGCGCCAGATACGCAGTATTTT.

The J gene is TRBJ1-2, the V gene TRBV6-5, with D unresolved. Germline CDR1 is MNHEY and CDR2 is SVGAGI. CDR3 size: 13 residues. Trimming took 9 bases from V and 4 from J, leaving 15 bases between them. The CDR3 region is CASRLGSGYGYTF. In DNA, the CDR3 is TGTGCCAGTCGTTTGGGGTCCGGCTATGGCTACACCTTC.

Note on this clone: This sample includes further DNA sequences coding for the same CDR3. DNA of the CDR3: TGTGCCAGCAGTAGGGGACAGGGGCAAGAGACCCAGTACTTC. Residues: CASSRGQGQETQYF. The chain carries TRBV6-1 and TRBJ2-5; 10 nucleotides agree with TRBD1. V lost 5 bases, J lost 2 bases, and 2 bases stayed unmatched. The CDR3 extends over 14 amino acids. CDR1 MNHNS and CDR2 SASEGT come from the germline V gene.

On this clone itself: Other nucleotide sequences from this sample produce the same CDR3. The rearrangement links TRBV6-1 to TRBJ1-2; TRBD1 might be the D (5 bases). V dropped 6 bases and J dropped 0 bases, with 8 bases sitting between them. The germline V gene encodes CDR1 MNHNS and CDR2 SASEGT. The CDR3 runs 13 residues. The CDR3 sequence is CASSRGANYGYTF. The CDR3 DNA sequence: TGTGCCAGCAGCCGGGGGGCTAACTATGGCTACACCTTC.

Concerning this clone: Within the sample, other DNA sequences also encode this same CDR3. This chain uses TRBV7-2 with TRBJ1-2; D remains ambiguous. Germline CDR1 SGHTA, CDR2 FQGNSA. The CDR3 runs 13 residues. V lost 2 bases and J lost 0, with 4 bases in between. The CDR3 here is CASSLRANYGYTF. CDR3 nucleotides: TGTGCCAGCAGCTTACGAGCTAACTATGGCTACACCTTC.

On this clone itself: Additional DNA sequences in this sample encode the identical CDR3. The V gene is TRBV27, the J gene TRBJ2-3; TRBD1 matches at 10 bases. This CDR3 is built from 14 residues. Germline V lookup: CDR1 MNHEY, CDR2 SMNVEV (reference sequence). V gave up 6 bases and J gave up 3 bases; unmatched junction bases: 3. CDR3 nucleotides: TGTGCCAGCAGCCGGGACAGGGGAACAGATACGCAGTATTTT. This codes for CASSRDRGTDTQYF.

The chain recombines TRBV4-2 with TRBJ2-7; D possibly corresponds to TRBD1 (6 bases). Germline CDR1 and CDR2: LGHNA and YNFKEQ. CDR3 length: 16 amino acids. Trimming pared 0 bases from V and 3 bases from J, leaving 15 bases between. This CDR3 is CASSQDLGQSGYEQYF. CDR3 in DNA: TGTGCCAGCAGCCAAGATCTCGGACAGTCCGGCTACGAGCAGTACTTC.

The chain joins TRBV5-6 to TRBJ2-6; D is uncertain. Germline CDR1 reads SGHDT; CDR2 reads YYEEEE. The CDR3 loop spans 17 amino acids. Between the trimmed V and J ends, which lost 0 bases and 0 bases, there was a span of 10 bases. This chain's CDR3 is CASSLVPGSSGANVLTF. In DNA form, the CDR3 reads TGTGCCAGCAGCTTGGTCCCAGGAAGCTCTGGGGCCAACGTCCTGACTTTC. The full variable domain, completed using reference TRBV5-6 and TRBJ2-6, is DAGVTQSPTHLIKTRGQQVTLRCSPKSGHDTVSWYQQALGQGPQFIFQYYEEEERQRGNFPDRFSGHQFPNYSSELNVNALLLGDSALYLCASSLVPGSSGANVLTFGAGSRLTVL.

This clone showed up just once. The chain joins TRBV18 to TRBJ2-7, with D maybe TRBD2 (5 bases). The CDR3 loop spans 15 amino acids. The V gene's germline CDR1 is KGHSH and CDR2 LQKENI. V lost 3 bases and J 4 bases, leaving 16 bases between the germline ends. The CDR3 protein is CASSPGGAGEYEQYF. CDR3 DNA: TGTGCCAGCTCACCTGGAGGCGCTGGGGAATACGAGCAGTACTTC.

The chain recombines TRBV14 with TRBJ2-5; TRBD1 matches 9 bases. V lost 2 bases, J lost 7 bases, and 8 bases stayed unmatched. Germline-derived CDR1 and CDR2 are SGHDN and FVKESK. The CDR3 contains 15 residues. The CDR3 nucleotides are TGTGCCAGCAGCCAACCGGGACAGGGAGCCGGGACCCAGTACTTC. It codes for CASSQPGQGAGTQYF.

This clone was picked up one time. The V and J genes are TRBV27 and TRBJ1-2, with 11 bases aligning to TRBD1. With 4 bases clipped from V and 7 bases from J, the junction kept 5 bases outside the gene matches. CDR3 size: 14 residues. The V gene's germline CDR1 is MNHEY and CDR2 SMNVEV (reference sequence). CDR3 sequence reads: CASSSGQGVLGYTF. Here the CDR3 DNA reads TGTGCCAGCAGTTCGGGACAGGGGGTTCTTGGCTACACCTTC.

The chain joins TRBV4-1 to TRBJ1-6; unclear D gene. Trimming shortened V by 1 base and J by 7 bases, and 14 bases separated the two germline ends. The CDR3 length is 16 residues. CDR1 is MGHRA, CDR2 YSYEKL, per germline. The CDR3 nucleotides are TGCGCCAGCAGCCAAGTAGCCGAGTTGTTGAATTCACCCCTCCACTTT. Amino acids: CASSQVAELLNSPLHF.